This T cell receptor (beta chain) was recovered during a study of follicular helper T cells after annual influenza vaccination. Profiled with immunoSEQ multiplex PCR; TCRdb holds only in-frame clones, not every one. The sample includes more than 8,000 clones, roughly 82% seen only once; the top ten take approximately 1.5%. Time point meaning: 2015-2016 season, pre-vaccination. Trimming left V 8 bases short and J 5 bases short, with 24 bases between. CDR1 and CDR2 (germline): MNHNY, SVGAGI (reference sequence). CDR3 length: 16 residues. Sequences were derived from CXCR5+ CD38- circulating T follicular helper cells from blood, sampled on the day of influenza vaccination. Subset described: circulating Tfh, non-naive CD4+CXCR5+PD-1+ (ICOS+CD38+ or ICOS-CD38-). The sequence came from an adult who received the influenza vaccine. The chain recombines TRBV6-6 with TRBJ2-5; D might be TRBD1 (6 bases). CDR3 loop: CASSLTPGTMGETQYF. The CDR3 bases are TGTGCCAGCTCACTAACTCCCGGGACAATGGGGGAGACCCAGTACTTC.